This T cell receptor (beta chain) was sequenced during a study of shared clonotypes between healthy human individuals. The study's findings and limits: Generation probabilities were higher for clonotypes shared across all four sorted-subset donors than for unshared ones.

Sequencing was at deep level. Per the study methods: ImmunoSEQ supplied junction-only sequences lacking quality scores, so filtering was different. The method was immunoSEQ multiplex PCR; TCRdb's version includes in-frame clones alone and lacks a portion of them. D and trimming were read from the DNA, whereas the V and J calls and clone size are those reported in that table. The repertoire holds hundreds of thousands of clones, with 74% as singletons. The CDR3 consists of 16 residues. V dropped 0 bases and J dropped 5 bases, with 17 bases sitting between them. Germline V gene lookup returns CDR1 SGHRS and CDR2 YFSETQ. Donors, without exception, were Caucasian adults residing in Nashville, Tennessee. As for this clone: What it binds is unknown.

The V gene is TRBV5-1, the J gene TRBJ1-1; no firm D call. The sequencing sample was made of memory CD4+ T cells sorted from blood. As for subset: CD45RA-negative fraction. The clonotype comes from a woman aged 30 to 39 in good health. The CDR3: CASSLGVLGSRTEAFF. CDR3 DNA: TGCGCCAGCAGCTTGGGGGTTCTGGGGAGTAGAACTGAAGCTTTCTTT.